This T cell receptor beta chain was sequenced during a study of somatic mutations in cytotoxic T cells in rheumatoid arthritis. This clone showed up just once. Only in-frame clones appear in the TCRdb table, and some are missing; sequencing was by immunoSEQ multiplex PCR. The sample carries about 15,000 clones, more than 70% recorded once. Germline-derived CDR1 and CDR2 are SNHLY and FYNNEI. Trimming pared 6 bases from V and 2 bases from J, leaving 9 bases between. This CDR3 spans 13 amino acids. Sample: CD8+ T cells sorted from blood. This TCR derives from an adult with rheumatoid arthritis. V is TRBV2 and J is TRBJ2-3; D may be TRBD1 or TRBD2 (5 bases each). CDR3 protein: CASSPGTTDTQYF. The CDR3 DNA reads as TGTGCCAGCAGCCCAGGGACCACAGATACGCAGTATTTT.